A single sample is the source of the 10 T cell receptor beta chains below, sequenced in a study of Ad26.COV2.S vaccination and SARS-CoV-2 variants. The treatment here: roughly 20 received Ad26.COV2.S at low or high dose, single or two shots; 5 received placebo; per-sample allocation not given. Sampling took place 63 days after the first vaccine or placebo injection. Here immunoSEQ multiplex PCR was the method, and the copy in TCRdb shows in-frame clones only, minus some. Of approximately 240,000 clones in the sample, approximately 87% are singletons; the top ten hold about 10%. Here the sequenced sample was peripheral blood, taken in a trial of Ad26.COV2.S vaccine versus placebo. The receptor source for this set is a person between 18 and 60 years old who received the Ad26.COV2.S COVID-19 vaccine or a placebo.

The rearrangement joins TRBV7-2 to TRBJ2-7; 10 bases line up with TRBD2. This CDR3 comprises 16 residues. Germline V gene data show CDR1 as SGHTA and CDR2 as FQGNSA. V lost 3 bases and J lost 3; bases outside the gene matches: 8. The CDR3 nucleotides read TGTGCCAGCAGCTTGCCTTCTAGCGGGGGCCGCTACGAGCAGTACTTC. As protein: CASSLPSSGGRYEQYF. Full variable domain (rest looked up from reference TRBV7-2 and TRBJ2-7): GAGVSQSPSNKVTEKGKDVELRCDPISGHTALYWYRQSLGQGLEFLIYFQGNSAPDKSGLPSDRFSAERTGGSVSTLTIQRTQQEDSAVYLCASSLPSSGGRYEQYFGPGTRLTVT.

The chain employs TRBV28 and TRBJ2-7, with no clear D. Germline values: CDR1 MDHEN, CDR2 SYDVKM. The CDR3 has 14 amino acids. V was pared by 3 bases and J by 2 bases, with 11 bases between. The CDR3 coding sequence is TGTGCCAGCAGTTTGGAAGGGCCCCCCTACGAGCAGTACTTC. Translation: CASSLEGPPYEQYF.

The chain links TRBV30 to TRBJ1-5; maybe TRBD1 (5 bases). V lost 0 bases to trimming and J lost 3 bases, with 12 bases between them. This CDR3 has 15 residues. Germline-derived CDR1 and CDR2 are GTSNPN and SVGIG (reference sequence). CDR3 in DNA: TGTGCCTGGAGTGTAATCAGGGCTCCCAATCAGCCCCAGCATTTT. Its protein product is CAWSVIRAPNQPQHF.

The chain employs TRBV5-1 and TRBJ2-3; no clear D gene. Trimming took off 0 bases at V and 0 bases at J, with 14 bases between the two ends. CDR1 SGHRS and CDR2 YFSETQ come from the germline V gene. This CDR3 is 17 amino acids long. The CDR3 DNA reads TGCGCCAGCAGCTTGGCCGGTCTTCTCTCTAGCACAGATACGCAGTATTTT. This gives the protein CASSLAGLLSSTDTQYF.

The rearrangement joins TRBV19 to TRBJ2-7, with TRBD2 identical over 8 bases. V shed 4 bases, J shed 4 bases, and the junction held 6 bases outside the gene matches. Germline loops: CDR1 LNHDA, CDR2 SQIVND (reference sequence). CDR3 length: 14 residues. The CDR3: CASSKAPGGYEQYF. The CDR3 nucleotides read TGTGCCAGTAGTAAAGCACCGGGAGGGTACGAGCAGTACTTC.

The chain is built from TRBV7-2 and TRBJ1-4; 8 positions agree with TRBD1. The length of the CDR3 is 13 residues. Per the germline V gene, CDR1 is SGHTA and CDR2 is FQGNSA. The V gene end was trimmed by 2 bases and the J gene end by 8 bases; junction bases not matched to a gene: 1. The CDR3 protein is CASSLYRGEKLFF. CDR3 bases: TGTGCCAGCAGCTTATACAGGGGGGAAAAACTGTTTTTT.

A single count supports this clone. The gene calls are TRBV12-5 and TRBJ2-1; TRBD2 matches at 14 bases. Germline V gene data show CDR1 as LGHNT and CDR2 as FRNRAP. The V gene end was trimmed by 4 bases and the J gene end by 9 bases; junction bases not matched to a gene: 5. The CDR3 length is 15 residues. The DNA for the CDR3 is TGTGCTAGTGGTTGGGGGACTAGCGGGAGAATTGAGCAGTTCTTC. It specifies CASGWGTSGRIEQFF.

The V and J genes are TRBV7-9 and TRBJ1-2; 9 bases fit TRBD1. CDR1 and CDR2 (germline): SEHNR, FQNEAQ (reference sequence). This CDR3 comprises 14 residues. V lost 7 bases to trimming and J lost 4 bases; unmatched junction nucleotides: 7. This CDR3 is CASTNTGGPYGYTF. The CDR3 nucleotides are TGTGCCAGCACCAACACAGGGGGCCCCTATGGCTACACCTTC.

Of note for this clone: Other DNA sequences within the sample encode an identical CDR3. The rearrangement uses TRBV18 and TRBJ2-7; the D gene is possibly TRBD1 (5 bases). The CDR3 sequence is 13 residues long. V lost 1 base and J 3 bases, leaving 7 bases between the germline ends. Germline V gene lookup returns CDR1 KGHSH and CDR2 LQKENI. This chain's CDR3 is CASSPRQGYEQYF. CDR3 bases: TGTGCCAGCTCACCACGGCAGGGCTACGAGCAGTACTTC. Full variable domain (outside the CDR3, taken from reference TRBV18 and TRBJ2-7): NAGVMQNPRHLVRRRGQEARLRCSPMKGHSHVYWYRQLPEEGLKFMVYLQKENIIDESGMPKERFSAEFPKEGPSILRIQQVVRGDSAAYFCASSPRQGYEQYFGPGTRLTVT.

V usage is TRBV7-9 and J usage is TRBJ1-2, with D perhaps matching TRBD1 (5 bases). Trimming cost V 8 bases and J 3 bases, with 16 bases left between them. This CDR3 has 14 residues. CDR1 is SEHNR and CDR2 is FQNEAQ in the germline V gene (reference sequence). DNA for the CDR3: TGTGCCAGCGCCGCGCAGGGTTTTCACTATGGCTACACCTTC. It is translated as CASAAQGFHYGYTF. Complete variable domain (other parts from reference TRBV7-9 and TRBJ1-2): DTGVSQNPRHKITKRGQNVTFRCDPISEHNRLYWYRQTLGQGPEFLTYFQNEAQLEKSRLLSDRFSAERPKGSFSTLEIQRTEQGDSAMYLCASAAQGFHYGYTFGSGTRLTVV.